Listed below are T cell receptor beta chains from one sample, sequenced in a study of cytomegalovirus exposure and HLA in healthy donors. TCRdb's copy holds only in-frame clones and misses some; the assay was immunoSEQ multiplex PCR. The table lists about 55,000 clones, approximately 80% of them singletons, with more than 2.5% in the top ten. The sample consisted of PBMCs. The receptors shown here come from a female donor in good health and CMV-seronegative. The conserved cysteine and the conserved F or W are not part of the CDR3 here.

J | V | CDR3
TRBJ2-2 | TRBV7-6 | ASSSFLVSAGELF
TRBJ2-3 | TRBV19 | ASATGGVDTQY
TRBJ2-3 | TRBV4-3 | ASSQEFQDTPRTDTQY
TRBJ2-7 | TRBV4-2 | ASSQDPRLAGVGYWEQY
TRBJ1-1 | TRBV15 | ATRTGMNTEAF
TRBJ1-5 | TRBV27 | ASADNPRNQPQH
TRBJ1-1 | TRBV5-1 | ASSVGQTEAF
TRBJ1-1 | TRBV9 | ASSTGSGQGKTMNTEAF
TRBJ2-5 | TRBV13 | ASSATEKETQY
TRBJ2-3 | TRBV7-2 | ASSLAGTYTDTQY
TRBJ2-3 | TRBV6-6 | ASNKILDTQY
NA | TRBV6-4 | ASSDSAYEQY
NA | TRBV30 | AWSVSYPYEQY
TRBJ1-6 | TRBV19 | ASSARDSNSPLH
TRBJ1-1 | TRBV5-1 | ASRSQANTEAF
TRBJ2-1 | TRBV7-2 | ASSSYTDNEQF
TRBJ2-5 | TRBV5-1 | ASSLGAGEETQY
TRBJ2-7 | TRBV5-6 | ASSLAGYVIYEQY
TRBJ2-5 | TRBV5-1 | ASSQQETQY
TRBJ1-5 | TRBV29-1 | SVKTGSSNQPQH
TRBJ2-2 | TRBV4-3 | ASSLLGVDTGELF
TRBJ2-7 | TRBV6-5 | ASRSGTSGPYEQY
TRBJ2-1 | TRBV5-6 | ASSFFLTSYNEQF
TRBJ2-7 | TRBV15 | ATSSDPGTSGTSPISYEQY
TRBJ2-7 | TRBV4-1 | ASSQGGTGTEQY
TRBJ2-6 | TRBV19 | ASSTRQGAYSGANVLT
TRBJ1-2 | TRBV5-1 | ASSLAGGGDGYT
NA | TRBV5-1 | ASSLQGYTYEQY
TRBJ1-2 | TRBV2 | ASSDGTEGDYGYT
TRBJ2-2 | TRBV18 | ASSPRQGPGELF
TRBJ2-1 | TRBV9 | ASSVTSGSFDEQF
TRBJ2-7 | TRBV18 | ASSTEVETLEQY
TRBJ2-5 | TRBV27 | ASSFLGAGETQY
TRBJ1-4 | TRBV4-1 | ASSQEGLPTGENEKLF
TRBJ2-7 | TRBV6-6 | ASNLGGADYHEQY
TRBJ2-3 | TRBV30 | AWTLVLSGGDTQY
TRBJ2-2 | TRBV7-2 | ASSYGQGASAGELF
TRBJ2-5 | TRBV12-5 | ASGLAGTVRQETQY
TRBJ2-3 | TRBV5-1 | ASSLAGVADTQY
TRBJ1-1 | TRBV6-1 | ASSEERVYMNTEAF
TRBJ1-2 | TRBV28 | ASSLGTAYGYT
TRBJ2-5 | TRBV6-1 | ASREGWGLQETQY
TRBJ2-3 | TRBV28 | ASSLPTTRSGPDTQY
TRBJ1-5 | TRBV27 | ASSSWGGGNQPQH
TRBJ2-1 | TRBV7-2 | ASRQTRSYNEQF
TRBJ2-5 | TRBV14 | ASSAYWGSGGQETQY
TRBJ2-1 | TRBV30 | AWNLGSGIIDEQF
TRBJ2-5 | TRBV27 | ASSSYDGRQETQY
TRBJ1-1 | TRBV27 | ASSWGENTEAF
TRBJ1-1 | TRBV29-1 | SVRTEGTEAF